This record looks at one T cell receptor beta chain sequence and its context. What it binds is not known. This sample was included in a study of shared clonotypes between healthy human individuals. Whole-study results and caveats: Non-shared clonotypes showed lower generation probabilities than clonotypes common to all four donors. Investigators expected sequencing depth to affect clonotype sharing among donors.

Germline V gene data show CDR1 as SGHRS and CDR2 as YFSETQ. Losses at the gene ends were 0 bases for V and 12 bases for J; bases not matched to a gene: 17. This CDR3 contains 17 residues. Samples underwent the assay at deep level. Sorted-subset replicate PCRs used 200 ng DNA, 30,000 or so T cell genomes. The repertoire was sequenced with immunoSEQ multiplex PCR; TCRdb's copy has only in-frame clones and lacks some. The sample consists of fewer than 1.6 million clones, 98% of them appearing once. The sequence came from a man aged 25 to 45 in good health. V gene TRBV5-1 combines with J gene TRBJ2-1; 8 bases align to TRBD2. The sequencing sample was made of naive CD4+ T cells sorted from blood. Subset reported: CD45RA+ positively selected. CDR3 sequence: CASSLGPEGLVKGRQFF. The CDR3 DNA follows: TGCGCCAGCAGCTTGGGTCCGGAGGGACTAGTCAAGGGGAGGCAGTTCTTC.